The 28 T cell receptor beta chains listed next were all sequenced from one sample in a study of control samples from healthy donors and cancer patients. Some clones are missing from TCRdb's copy, which holds only in-frame ones; the method was immunoSEQ multiplex PCR. The sample shows roughly 55,000 clones, 92% of them seen only once. The sequenced material came from PBMCs. All receptors come from a man aged 40-50 years with colorectal cancer.

The rearrangement uses TRBV6-2 or TRBV6-3 and TRBJ2-7; D gene unclear. The CDR3 consists of 12 residues. V lost 2 bases and J 3 bases, leaving 5 bases between the germline ends. Germline V CDR1 and CDR2: MNHEY, SVGEGT. The CDR3: CASSYEGYEQYF. DNA for the CDR3: TGTGCCAGCAGTTACGAAGGCTACGAGCAGTACTTC.

The V and J genes are TRBV5-1 and TRBJ1-1; tentatively, D is TRBD1 (6 bases). Deletions cut 2 bases from V and 4 bases from J, with 15 bases between. This CDR3 region has 15 residues. Germline CDR1 is SGHRS and CDR2 is YFSETQ. The CDR3 reads CASSFASSGATEAFF. The CDR3 region has the DNA TGCGCCAGCAGCTTCGCCTCATCAGGGGCCACTGAAGCTTTCTTT.

The chain links TRBV6-5 to TRBJ2-1, with D unresolved. Germline V gene sequence: CDR1 MNHEY, CDR2 SVGAGI. The length of the CDR3 is 14 residues. Trimming left V 7 bases short and J 0 bases short, with 10 bases between. The CDR3 loop is CASNLRGSYNEQFF. In DNA form, the CDR3 reads TGTGCCAGCAACCTTAGAGGCTCCTACAATGAGCAGTTCTTC.

The CDR3 nucleotides are TGCAGCGCTCCGGGCGACCTTAACTATGGCTACACCTTC. The encoded protein is CSAPGDLNYGYTF. J is TRBJ1-2 and V is TRBV29-1; D uncertain. V was shortened by 7 bases and J by 1 base, with 13 bases between the two germline ends. The CDR3 runs to 13 residues. Per germline, CDR1 SQVTM and CDR2 ANQGSEA.

Only one count was recorded for this clone. The rearrangement uses TRBV21-1 and TRBJ1-6. TRBV21-1 is listed as a pseudogene. The CDR3 length is 17 residues. The CDR3 nucleotides are TGTGCCAGCAGCAAAGGTCAGGGACCCTCCCTGGGTTCACCCCTCCACTTT. This translates into CASSKGQGPSLGSPLHF.

The rearrangement links TRBV3-1 (or the pseudogene TRBV3-2) to TRBJ1-4; weak D call: TRBD1 (6 bases). Germline V CDR1 and CDR2: LGHDT, YNNKEL (reference sequence). Trimming took 5 bases from V and 2 from J, leaving 21 bases between them. This CDR3 is built from 18 residues. The CDR3 is CASSAWTAPEKTNEKLFF. CDR3 bases: TGTGCCAGCAGCGCCTGGACAGCCCCGGAAAAGACTAATGAAAAACTGTTTTTT.

The rearrangement links TRBV5-1 to TRBJ1-2; D may be TRBD1 (5 bases). CDR3 length: 15 residues. CDR1 is SGHRS and CDR2 is YFSETQ in the germline V gene. V lost 4 bases and J 2 bases, leaving 15 bases between the germline ends. The CDR3 bases are TGCGCCAGCAGCGAACAGGTACTATCCAACTATGGCTACACCTTC. This encodes CASSEQVLSNYGYTF. The full variable domain, its missing parts supplied by reference TRBV5-1 and TRBJ1-2, is KAGVTQTPRYLIKTRGQQVTLSCSPISGHRSVSWYQQTPGQGLQFLFEYFSETQRNKGNFPGRFSGRQFSNSRSEMNVSTLELGDSALYLCASSEQVLSNYGYTFGSGTRLTVV.

This clone was observed once. The gene calls are TRBV3-1 (or the pseudogene TRBV3-2) and TRBJ1-5; no firm D call. CDR3 length: 13 amino acids. CDR1 LGHDT and CDR2 YNNKEL come from the germline V gene (reference sequence). The germline V and J ends were trimmed by 1 base and 7 bases, with 8 bases remaining between them. The CDR3, as DNA: TGTGCCAGCAGCCAAGGCCTAGGCCAGCCCCAGCATTTT. Its translation is CASSQGLGQPQHF.

The chain couples TRBV5-4 to TRBJ1-1, with a weak D call TRBD1 (6 bases). The CDR3 has 13 amino acids. CDR1 and CDR2 (germline): SGHNT, YYREEE (reference sequence). V dropped 4 bases and J dropped 3 bases, with 10 bases sitting between them. This chain's CDR3 is CASSRGQYTEAFF. CDR3 DNA sequence: TGTGCCAGCAGCCGAGGACAGTACACTGAAGCTTTCTTT.

The chain joins TRBV2 to TRBJ2-7; 7 nucleotides match TRBD1. Per the germline V gene, CDR1 is SNHLY and CDR2 is FYNNEI. This CDR3 contains 13 residues. J lost 3 bases, V lost 5 bases, and 4 bases had no gene match. CDR3 bases: TGTGCCAGCAGTCGGGACAGAGACTACGAGCAGTACTTC. Translating gives CASSRDRDYEQYF.

The chain couples TRBV2 to TRBJ2-7; no firm D call. The CDR3 is 13 amino acids. Germline V gene data show CDR1 as SNHLY and CDR2 as FYNNEI. Trimming left V 6 bases short and J 2 bases short, with 11 bases between. CDR3 coding DNA: TGTGCCAGCAGGGGTGGAATGGCCTACGAGCAGTACTTC. This gives the protein CASRGGMAYEQYF.

The chain is built from TRBV3-1 (or the pseudogene TRBV3-2) and TRBJ1-2, with 8 bases identical to TRBD1. CDR1 is LGHDT, CDR2 YNNKEL, per germline (reference sequence). With 4 bases clipped from V and 7 bases from J, the junction kept 5 bases outside the gene matches. The CDR3 runs to 13 residues. This CDR3 is CASSRSGGTGYTF. CDR3 DNA: TGTGCCAGCAGCCGATCAGGGGGCACTGGCTACACCTTC.

The rearrangement uses TRBV9 and TRBJ1-1; no clear D. Trimming took off 0 bases at V and 0 bases at J, with 3 bases between the two ends. Per germline, CDR1 SGDLS and CDR2 YYNGEE. There are 13 residues in the CDR3. The CDR3 sequence: CASSVAMNTEAFF. The CDR3 DNA sequence: TGTGCCAGCAGCGTAGCGATGAACACTGAAGCTTTCTTT.

The rearrangement uses TRBV19 and TRBJ2-7; TRBD1 agrees at 9 bases. V was pared by 6 bases and J by 2 bases, with 8 bases of the junction left unmatched. The germline gives CDR1 LNHDA, CDR2 SQIVND (reference sequence). The CDR3 is made up of 15 amino acids. CDR3 DNA: TGTGCCAGTAGCGAAAGACAGGGGGGACCCTACGAGCAGTACTTC. Translation gives CASSERQGGPYEQYF.

This chain links TRBV27 with TRBJ2-5, with a possible D match to TRBD1 (6 bases). CDR1 and CDR2 (germline): MNHEY, SMNVEV (reference sequence). The V end lost 6 bases, the J end lost 4 bases, and 12 bases lay between the germline ends. This CDR3 has 13 amino acids. In nucleotides, the CDR3 is TGTGCCAGCAGAAAACAGGGTGGAGAGACCCAGTACTTC. It is translated as CASRKQGGETQYF.

CDR3 DNA sequence: TGTGCCAGCAGCTTGGCCGTTGAGCAGCCCCAGCATTTT. Its translation: CASSLAVEQPQHF. The chain recombines TRBV7-2 with TRBJ1-5; no clear D. CDR3 length equals 13 residues. The V gene's germline CDR1 is SGHTA and CDR2 FQGNSA. V lost 3 bases and J 7 bases, leaving 10 bases between the germline ends.

The genes are TRBV5-6 and TRBJ1-2; weak D call: TRBD1 (5 bases). Germline values: CDR1 SGHDT, CDR2 YYEEEE. The CDR3 contains 14 residues. V was trimmed by 4 bases and J by 4 bases, leaving 14 bases between them. The CDR3 here is CASSPRDGIYGYTF. The CDR3 DNA reads TGTGCCAGCAGCCCCCGGGACGGCATCTATGGCTACACCTTC.

The V call is TRBV3-1 (or the pseudogene TRBV3-2), the J call TRBJ2-7; no clear D. The CDR3 has 13 residues. V was cut by 1 base and J by 2 bases, with 6 bases left in between. Germline V gives CDR1 LGHDT, CDR2 YNNKEL (reference sequence). This chain's CDR3 is CASSQAGPYEQYF. DNA of the CDR3: TGTGCCAGCAGCCAAGCTGGACCCTACGAGCAGTACTTC.

The rearrangement joins TRBV9 to TRBJ2-2; D unclear. This CDR3 comprises 14 residues. The V end lost 0 bases, the J end lost 0 bases, and 3 bases lay between the germline ends. CDR1 is SGDLS and CDR2 is YYNGEE in the germline V gene. CDR3: CASSVASNTGELFF. DNA of the CDR3: TGTGCCAGCAGCGTAGCCTCGAACACCGGGGAGCTGTTTTTT.

The chain has TRBV6-6 and TRBJ1-2; D is possibly TRBD1 (5 bases). Germline CDR1 and CDR2: MNHNY and SVGAGI (reference sequence). With 0 bases removed from V and 2 bases from J, the gap between germline ends came to 10 bases. The CDR3 runs 15 residues. This CDR3 is CASSYSGHSNYGYTF. The CDR3 DNA is TGTGCCAGCAGTTACTCTGGACATTCGAACTATGGCTACACCTTC.

This rearrangement joins TRBV13 to TRBJ2-3, with TRBD1 as a possible D gene (6 bases). The CDR3 sequence is 16 residues long. Per germline, CDR1 PRHDT and CDR2 FYEKMQ (reference sequence). Trimming left V 1 base short and J 4 bases short, with 15 bases between. The CDR3 sequence: CASSLASTGAADTQYF. The CDR3 region has the DNA TGTGCCAGCAGCTTAGCCTCGACAGGAGCCGCAGATACGCAGTATTTT.

V and J are TRBV29-1 and TRBJ2-5, with D possibly matching TRBD1 (5 bases). CDR1 and CDR2 from the germline V gene are SQVTM and ANQGSEA. Deletions cut 0 bases from V and 1 base from J, with 6 bases between. This CDR3 has 13 amino acids. The DNA of the CDR3 is TGCAGCGTTGAAGAGGGGCCCCAAGAGACCCAGTACTTC. It is translated as CSVEEGPQETQYF.

The chain combines TRBV19 with TRBJ2-7; D possibly corresponds to TRBD1 (5 bases). Germline assignment: CDR1 LNHDA and CDR2 SQIVND (reference sequence). The V end lost 3 bases, the J end lost 5 bases, and 17 bases lay between the germline ends. There are 15 residues in the CDR3. CDR3 amino acids: CASSIYSAGLNEQYF. CDR3 nucleotides: TGTGCCAGTAGTATTTATTCGGCAGGGCTGAACGAGCAGTACTTC.

This clone came up a few times. The chain employs TRBV5-4 and TRBJ1-3, with unresolved D. CDR1 is SGHNT, CDR2 YYREEE, per germline (reference sequence). The CDR3 is 16 residues long. The V and J ends lost 0 bases and 4 bases respectively, with 14 bases between them. DNA of the CDR3: TGTGCCAGCAGCTTGGCCGGGAGAGACCGGGGAAACACCATATATTTT. It yields the protein CASSLAGRDRGNTIYF.

The chain has TRBV2 and TRBJ2-5, with D uncertain. Germline V gene data show CDR1 as SNHLY and CDR2 as FYNNEI. V was trimmed by 7 bases and J by 7 bases, leaving 13 bases between them. The CDR3 runs to 12 residues. The CDR3 spells CASIPRLGTQYF. The CDR3 nucleotides are TGTGCCAGCATTCCCAGGCTGGGGACCCAGTACTTC.

The J gene is TRBJ2-1, the V gene TRBV9; D remains ambiguous. The CDR3 totals 15 residues. The germline V gene has CDR1 SGDLS and CDR2 YYNGEE. The ends were cut back, 0 bases at V and 0 bases at J, with 7 bases in the middle. The CDR3 sequence is CASSVGHSSYNEQFF. The CDR3 DNA reads as TGTGCCAGCAGCGTAGGCCACAGCTCCTACAATGAGCAGTTCTTC.

The chain carries TRBV3-1 (or the pseudogene TRBV3-2) and TRBJ2-5; 10 bases line up with TRBD2. J was trimmed by 4 bases and V by 3 bases; bases with no gene match: 11. Germline-derived CDR1 and CDR2 are LGHDT and YNNKEL (reference sequence). The CDR3 has 17 amino acids. CDR3 DNA sequence: TGTGCCAGCAGCCAGAATCGAGCGGGGGGGTTGGGAGAGACCCAGTACTTC. Translated, it gives CASSQNRAGGLGETQYF.

This chain links TRBV6-2 or TRBV6-3 with TRBJ1-3; D is unresolved. The germline V gene has CDR1 MNHEY and CDR2 SVGEGT. Trimming left V 4 bases short and J 7 bases short, with 17 bases between. The CDR3 extends over 15 amino acids. For the CDR3, the DNA is TGTGCCAGCAGTTCCCTTAAGAGGGTACGGAACACCATATATTTT. It translates to CASSSLKRVRNTIYF.